The 22 T cell receptor beta chains below were found in one sample sequenced in a study of T cell repertoires in cytomegalovirus infection (dated by TCRdb to the late 2010s). Their cognate antigens are unknown. The sample's treatment or condition, from its label and the paper: in vitro stimulation with specific CMV peptide epitopes to enrich CMV-specific T cells. The instrument was an Illumina HiSeq 1500. Starting from the raw public reads, TCRdb applied fastp trimming at Q25, assembled clones with MiXCR and retained in-frame beta chains. Each record represents a unique CDR3 protein, reported with the most common genes and DNA among its rows. Counted in this sample were roughly 500,000 distinct CDR3 sequences; 33% of them appeared once. The ten most abundant clones make up roughly 15% of the sample. The starting material was cultured PBMCs, obtained from culture after CMV antigen stimulation. The receptors were gathered from a human donor in good health (CMV status not recorded). Some clones in this sample may be carry-over from other donors' samples.

The chain employs TRBV25-1 and TRBJ1-1; D might be TRBD1 (6 bases). Germline-derived CDR1 and CDR2 are MGHDK and SYGVNS. V was cut by 7 bases and J by 4 bases, with 13 bases left in between. There are 13 residues in the CDR3. CDR3 in amino acids: CASTRTESTEAFF. For the CDR3, the DNA is TGTGCCAGCACCCGGACAGAATCCACTGAAGCTTTCTTT.

This sequence joins TRBV6-2 or TRBV6-3 and TRBJ1-2; the D is unclear. This CDR3 has 15 residues. Trimming left V 0 bases short and J 0 bases short, with 8 bases between. Per germline, CDR1 MNHEY and CDR2 SVGEGT. As DNA, the CDR3 is TGTGCCAGCAGTTACTCCGTCGTAGCTAACTATGGCTACACCTTC. It yields the protein CASSYSVVANYGYTF.

In this sample, this clonotype turned up a few times. The chain recombines TRBV4-3 with TRBJ2-5; no firm D call. CDR1 is LGHNA and CDR2 is YSLEER in the germline V gene. V shed 1 base and J shed 2 bases, with 11 bases lying between them. The length of the CDR3 is 15 residues. The DNA for the CDR3 is TGCGCCAGCAGCCAAGGGCGGCTAATACAAGAGACCCAGTACTTC. It codes for CASSQGRLIQETQYF.

This clonotype came up once. CDR3 loop: CASSPDPRETQYF. CDR3 nucleotide sequence: TGTGCCAGCAGTCCGGACCCGAGGGAGACCCAGTACTTC. The V and J genes are TRBV28 and TRBJ2-5; D is ambiguous. The V gene's germline CDR1 is MDHEN and CDR2 SYDVKM. V lost 5 bases and J 5 bases, leaving 12 bases between the germline ends. CDR3 length: 13 amino acids.

This chain uses TRBV7-2 with TRBJ2-7, with 10 positions matching TRBD1. This CDR3 spans 16 amino acids. The junction had 6 bases not matched to a gene; V was cut back by 0 bases and J by 4 bases. The germline CDR1 and CDR2 sequences are SGHTA and FQGNSA. The DNA for the CDR3 is TGTGCCAGCAGCTTAGCCGGGACAGGGGTAGGTTACGAGCAGTACGTC. Translated, it gives CASSLAGTGVGYEQYV.

The CDR3 nucleotides read TGTGCCAGCAGCTTAGGGGGGGCGGGATCGCCCAATGAGCAGTTCTTC. This encodes CASSLGGAGSPNEQFF. V is TRBV11-2 and J is TRBJ2-1; D possibly matches TRBD1 or TRBD2 (6 bases each). Per the germline V gene, CDR1 is SGHAT and CDR2 is FQNNGV. Trimming stripped 1 base from V and 6 bases from J, with 16 bases between. This CDR3 comprises 16 residues.

This clonotype was counted between two and nine times. The V and J genes are TRBV6-2 or TRBV6-3 and TRBJ2-6; perhaps TRBD1 as D (5 bases). CDR1 MNHEY and CDR2 SVGEGT come from the germline V gene. With 8 bases removed from V and 4 bases from J, the gap between germline ends came to 18 bases. The CDR3 length is 16 residues. The CDR3 sequence is CASGVKRGGGANVLTF. The CDR3 DNA follows: TGTGCCAGCGGGGTTAAAAGGGGTGGGGGGGCCAACGTCCTGACTTTC.

This clonotype appeared a few times. CDR3 in amino acids: CASSPHLGQGEETQYF. The CDR3, as DNA: TGTGCCAGCAGTCCCCATCTCGGACAGGGAGAAGAGACCCAGTACTTC. The rearrangement joins TRBV28 to TRBJ2-5; TRBD1 matches at 8 bases. Per the germline V gene, CDR1 is MDHEN and CDR2 is SYDVKM. The CDR3 loop spans 16 amino acids. V was pared by 5 bases and J by 3 bases, with 11 bases of the junction left unmatched.

This clonotype was counted between two and nine times. This rearrangement joins TRBV24-1 to TRBJ2-1; D is perhaps TRBD2 (6 bases). In germline, CDR1 is KGHDR, CDR2 SFDVKD. V lost 3 bases and J 7 bases, leaving 15 bases between the germline ends. This CDR3 has 15 amino acids. This CDR3 reads CATSDELAVVNEQFF. CDR3 bases: TGTGCCACCAGTGATGAATTAGCGGTGGTAAATGAGCAGTTCTTC.

The V call is TRBV18, the J call TRBJ1-1; D might be TRBD1 (5 bases). Germline CDR1 is KGHSH and CDR2 is LQKENI. This CDR3 region has 13 residues. V shed 0 bases and J shed 4 bases, with 6 bases lying between them. The chain's CDR3 is CASSPPGPTEAFF. The CDR3 DNA sequence: TGTGCCAGCTCACCACCGGGGCCCACTGAAGCTTTCTTT. The variable domain in full, completed from reference TRBV18 and TRBJ1-1, reads NAGVMQNPRHLVRRRGQEARLRCSPMKGHSHVYWYRQLPEEGLKFMVYLQKENIIDESGMPKERFSAEFPKEGPSILRIQQVVRGDSAAYFCASSPPGPTEAFFGQGTRLTVV.

This clonotype was counted many times. The chain recombines TRBV7-2 with TRBJ2-1, with D uncertain. Trimming removed 4 bases from V and 3 bases from J, with 7 bases in between. The CDR3 sequence is 13 residues long. Germline-derived CDR1 and CDR2 are SGHTA and FQGNSA. The CDR3 loop is CASSSEIYNEQFF. The CDR3, as DNA: TGTGCCAGCAGCTCGGAGATCTACAATGAGCAGTTCTTC.

For the CDR3, the DNA is TGTGCCAGTAGTATATTAGGGATGAACGAGCAGTACTTC. This encodes CASSILGMNEQYF. The chain carries TRBV19 and TRBJ2-7; D is undetermined. Germline V lookup: CDR1 LNHDA, CDR2 SQIVND (reference sequence). This CDR3 is built from 13 residues. V gave up 2 bases and J gave up 5 bases, with 10 bases separating them.

The chain links TRBV11-2 to TRBJ2-3, with a tentative D call TRBD2 (6 bases). Deletions cut 2 bases from V and 3 bases from J, with 18 bases between. The CDR3 covers 17 residues. The V gene's germline CDR1 is SGHAT and CDR2 FQNNGV. As DNA, the CDR3 is TGTGCCAGCAGCTTAAGTAGCGGTCTTCGAGGGACAGATACGCAGTATTTT. Its translation is CASSLSSGLRGTDTQYF.

This clonotype has more than one count but fewer than ten. The chain employs TRBV7-4 and TRBJ1-2; no reliable D call. The V gene lost 3 bases and the J gene lost 4 bases, with 15 bases spanning the gap. Germline CDR1 and CDR2: SGHVT and SQSDAQ. The CDR3 runs 15 residues. The CDR3 coding sequence is TGTGCCAGCAGCTTGTTAGGCAGATCCCCCTATGGCTACACCTTC. Protein sequence: CASSLLGRSPYGYTF.

The chain employs TRBV3-1 and TRBJ1-2, with a tentative D call TRBD1 (5 bases). V was pared by 2 bases and J by 0 bases, with 7 bases between. The germline gives CDR1 LGHDT, CDR2 YNNKEL (reference sequence). This CDR3 has 14 amino acids. CDR3 residues: CASSQLTANYGYTF. The CDR3 region has the DNA TGTGCCAGCAGCCAATTGACAGCTAACTATGGCTACACCTTC.

This clonotype was seen only once. This rearrangement joins TRBV12-3 or TRBV12-4 to TRBJ2-7, with unresolved D. The ends were cut back, 4 bases at V and 5 bases at J, with 9 bases in the middle. CDR3 size: 12 residues. The CDR3 reads CASSSDNNEQYF. CDR3 sequence (DNA): TGTGCCAGCAGTTCAGATAATAACGAGCAGTACTTC.

This clonotype was counted only a few times. The CDR3 region is CASSFQGLADYEQYF. For the CDR3, the DNA is TGTGCCAGCAGCTTTCAAGGACTAGCAGATTACGAGCAGTACTTC. The chain uses TRBV7-9 and TRBJ2-7, with 8 bases lining up with TRBD2. V shed 3 bases and J 4 bases; nucleotides not matched to a gene: 8. The length of the CDR3 is 15 residues. CDR1 is SEHNR, CDR2 FQNEAQ, per germline (reference sequence).

The genes are TRBV27 and TRBJ1-1; D possibly corresponds to TRBD1 (5 bases). Germline loops: CDR1 MNHEY, CDR2 SMNVEV (reference sequence). Between the trimmed V and J ends, which lost 7 bases and 2 bases, there was a span of 17 bases. This CDR3 contains 15 residues. This CDR3 reads CASTPRGSFNTEAFF. DNA for the CDR3: TGTGCCAGCACTCCTCGGGGGTCTTTCAACACTGAAGCTTTCTTT.

The V gene is TRBV18, the J gene TRBJ2-5; 15 nucleotides align to TRBD2. In germline, CDR1 is KGHSH, CDR2 LQKENI. This CDR3 has 17 amino acids. The junction had 6 bases not matched to a gene; V was cut back by 2 bases and J by 5 bases. The CDR3 region has the DNA TGTGCCAGCTCACCAGGACTAGCGGGAGGGCTTTCGGAGACCCAGTACTTC. Protein product: CASSPGLAGGLSETQYF.

V usage is TRBV12-3 or TRBV12-4 and J usage is TRBJ1-2, with D unresolved. This CDR3 is built from 14 residues. Trimming removed 4 bases from V and 2 bases from J, with 11 bases in between. The CDR3 region has the DNA TGTGCCAGCAGTTCGGCCAGTTTGAACTATGGCTACACCTTC. It specifies CASSSASLNYGYTF.

This clonotype was seen a few times. The chain carries TRBV5-1 and TRBJ2-3; 7 nucleotides align to TRBD1. V gave up 0 bases and J gave up 4 bases; unmatched junction bases: 5. In germline, CDR1 is SGHRS, CDR2 YFSETQ. CDR3 length: 15 residues. The CDR3 nucleotides read TGCGCCAGCAGCTTGGCCTCGAGGGGGCCAGATACGCAGTATTTT. This sequence encodes CASSLASRGPDTQYF.

This chain uses TRBV11-2 with TRBJ1-1, with D unresolved. Trimming stripped 6 bases from V and 1 base from J, with 15 bases between. This CDR3 region has 15 residues. CDR1 and CDR2 (germline): SGHAT, FQNNGV. CDR3 sequence: CASRVVRFKNTEAFF. The DNA for the CDR3 is TGTGCCAGCAGGGTGGTCCGGTTCAAGAACACTGAAGCTTTCTTT.